This T cell receptor beta chain was identified during a study of blood T cell repertoires in COVID-19. In the study overall: Samples of COVID-19 (acute and convalescent) were obtained from the United States, Italy and Spain.

Recruitment covered under 25 US areas and drew participants whose ages spanned roughly 18 to 89 years. Self-reported history from a screening survey and questionnaire set each donor's cohort. V was pared by 2 bases and J by 0 bases, with 5 bases of the junction left unmatched. CDR3 length equals 17 residues. Germline V lookup: CDR1 MNHEY, CDR2 SVGEGT. In the study's own analysis: Estimates of nucleated cell counts were drawn from the amplification of reference gene primers. Sequenced by immunoSEQ multiplex PCR; TCRdb stores in-frame clones only, minus some. V, J and clone size are those of that table, while D and trimming were read from the DNA. The sample includes around 250,000 clones, 75% to 90% of them seen just once.

V gene TRBV6-2 or TRBV6-3 combines with J gene TRBJ2-7, with 12 bases that match TRBD2. The sequence was collected from a woman between 45 and 65 years old who had recovered from COVID-19. The source material was PBMCs or T cells enriched from blood (not recorded which). CDR3 region: CASSYQLAGGLSYEQYF. The CDR3, as DNA: TGTGCCAGCAGTTACCAACTAGCGGGAGGTCTCTCCTACGAGCAGTACTTC.